The 10 T cell receptor beta chains in this list originate from one sample, sequenced in a study of graft-versus-host responses after intestinal transplantation. Method: immunoSEQ multiplex PCR; TCRdb's copy keeps in-frame clones and lacks some. The data show nearly 95,000 clones, about 92% seen once. Antigens of these TCRs are unknown. Sequenced here: unstimulated CD8+ T cells sorted from spleen or lymph node cells, sampled before intestinal transplant. The receptors were gathered from a human donor who received an intestinal transplant.

This clone was seen only once. V and J are TRBV9 and TRBJ2-3; 10 positions agree with TRBD1. The CDR3 is 15 amino acids. The V segment lost 3 bases and the J segment 3 bases; nucleotides outside the gene matches: 4. Germline-derived CDR1 and CDR2 are SGDLS and YYNGEE. The CDR3 DNA reads TGTGCCAGCAGCGCGGGACAGGGGTGGACAGATACGCAGTATTTT. It yields the protein CASSAGQGWTDTQYF.

CDR3 coding DNA: TGTGCCAGTAGTTCGGCGGGGAGTAGGGAGCAGTACTTC. It translates to CASSSAGSREQYF. The chain uses TRBV19 and TRBJ2-7; TRBD2 is a possible D gene (6 bases). This CDR3 has 13 residues. V was trimmed by 5 bases and J by 7 bases, leaving 15 bases between them. Per the germline V gene, CDR1 is LNHDA and CDR2 is SQIVND (reference sequence).

This clone was recorded once. The V gene is TRBV27, the J gene TRBJ2-5; maybe TRBD2 (5 bases). The CDR3 is made up of 15 amino acids. Germline loops: CDR1 MNHEY, CDR2 SMNVEV (reference sequence). V gave up 8 bases and J gave up 0 bases, with 16 bases separating them. CDR3: CASGSGLKYQETQYF. The CDR3 region has the DNA TGTGCCAGCGGGTCAGGACTTAAGTACCAAGAGACCCAGTACTTC.

This clone was picked up a small number of times. The same CDR3 arises from other DNA sequences in this sample as well. The chain joins TRBV2 to TRBJ1-1; perhaps TRBD1 as D (5 bases). The germline gives CDR1 SNHLY, CDR2 FYNNEI. The V end was cut by 3 bases, the J end by 0 bases, with 14 bases between. This CDR3 has 16 amino acids. In DNA, the CDR3 is TGTGCCAGCAGTGAGACGACAGAGAACATGAACACTGAAGCTTTCTTT. Protein: CASSETTENMNTEAFF.

The V and J genes are TRBV27 and TRBJ1-1, with 8 positions matching TRBD1. The CDR3 is 13 residues long. From germline, CDR1 is MNHEY and CDR2 SMNVEV (reference sequence). With V trimmed by 10 bases and J by 1 base, 5 bases remained unmatched. The CDR3 DNA sequence: TGTGCCATCGGACAGGGAAAGAACACTGAAGCTTTCTTT. Amino acid sequence: CAIGQGKNTEAFF.

In this sample, this clone turned up a few times. J is TRBJ1-2 and V is TRBV6-1; D is perhaps TRBD1 (6 bases). V was trimmed by 4 bases and J by 4 bases, leaving 13 bases between them. The germline V gene encodes CDR1 MNHNS and CDR2 SASEGT. The CDR3 is made up of 14 amino acids. The CDR3 coding sequence is TGTGCCAGCAGTGGGTACGACAGGAGCTATGGCTACACCTTC. Residues: CASSGYDRSYGYTF.

The rearrangement links TRBV4-3 to TRBJ2-3; D is perhaps TRBD1 (7 bases). V was cut by 1 base and J by 0 bases, with 14 bases left in between. There are 17 residues in the CDR3. Germline loops: CDR1 LGHNA, CDR2 YSLEER. The CDR3 reads CASSQVGQDYSTDTQYF. The CDR3 DNA sequence: TGCGCCAGCAGCCAAGTCGGACAGGACTACAGCACAGATACGCAGTATTTT.

This sequence joins TRBV10-1 and TRBJ2-1; the D gene is possibly TRBD1 (5 bases). The CDR3 covers 12 residues. Per the germline V gene, CDR1 is WNHNN and CDR2 is SYGVQD (reference sequence). V lost 6 bases and J lost 5, with 8 bases in between. This chain's CDR3 is CASRTVNNEQFF. The CDR3 DNA sequence: TGCGCCAGCAGGACAGTTAACAATGAGCAGTTCTTC.

This clone was recorded only once. J is TRBJ1-1 and V is TRBV4-3, with 7 positions matching TRBD1. The CDR3 extends over 14 amino acids. Germline-derived CDR1 and CDR2 are LGHNA and YSLEER. With 4 bases clipped from V and 3 bases from J, the junction kept 5 bases outside the gene matches. CDR3 in DNA: TGCGCCAGCAGCCCCTACAGGGGAGACACTGAAGCTTTCTTT. It yields the protein CASSPYRGDTEAFF.

CDR3: CASSRSGTGDSPLHF. In nucleotides, the CDR3 is TGTGCCAGCAGCCGGAGTGGGACAGGGGATTCACCCCTCCACTTT. This rearrangement joins TRBV5-8 to TRBJ1-6; 10 nucleotides line up with TRBD1. This CDR3 spans 15 amino acids. Germline CDR1 and CDR2: SGHTS and YDEGEE. The ends lost 4 bases at V and 8 bases at J; junction bases unmatched: 6.